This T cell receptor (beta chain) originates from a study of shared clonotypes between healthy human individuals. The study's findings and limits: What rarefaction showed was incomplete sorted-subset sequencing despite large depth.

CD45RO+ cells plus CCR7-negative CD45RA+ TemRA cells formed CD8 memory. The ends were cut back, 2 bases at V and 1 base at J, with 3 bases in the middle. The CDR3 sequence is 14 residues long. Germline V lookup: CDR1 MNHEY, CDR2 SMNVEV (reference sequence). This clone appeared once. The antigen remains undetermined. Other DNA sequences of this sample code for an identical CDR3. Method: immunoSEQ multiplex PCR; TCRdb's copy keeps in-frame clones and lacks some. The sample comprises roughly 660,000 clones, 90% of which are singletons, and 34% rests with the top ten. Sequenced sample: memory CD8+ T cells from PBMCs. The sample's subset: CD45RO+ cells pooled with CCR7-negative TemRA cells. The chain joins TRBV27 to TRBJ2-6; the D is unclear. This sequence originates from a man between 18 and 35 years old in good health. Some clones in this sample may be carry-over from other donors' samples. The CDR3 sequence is CASSLRSGANVLTF. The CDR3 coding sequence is TGTGCCAGCAGTTTACGGTCTGGGGCCAACGTCCTGACTTTC.